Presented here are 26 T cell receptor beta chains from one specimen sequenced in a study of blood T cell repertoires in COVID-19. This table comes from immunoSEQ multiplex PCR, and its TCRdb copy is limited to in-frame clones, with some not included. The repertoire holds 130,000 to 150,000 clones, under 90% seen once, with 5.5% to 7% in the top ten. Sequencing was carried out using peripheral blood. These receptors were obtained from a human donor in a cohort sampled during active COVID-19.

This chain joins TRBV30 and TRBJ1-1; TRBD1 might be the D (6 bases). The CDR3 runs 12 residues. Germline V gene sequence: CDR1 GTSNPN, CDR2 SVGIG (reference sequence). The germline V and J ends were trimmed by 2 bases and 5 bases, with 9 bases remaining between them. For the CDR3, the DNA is TGTGCCTGGAGTCCAGGGGCGACTGAAGCTTTCTTT. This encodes CAWSPGATEAFF.

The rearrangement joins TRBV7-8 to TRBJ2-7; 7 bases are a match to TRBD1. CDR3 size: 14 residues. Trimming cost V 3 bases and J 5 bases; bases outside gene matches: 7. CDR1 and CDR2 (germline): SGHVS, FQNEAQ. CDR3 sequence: CASSLTGWIDEQYF. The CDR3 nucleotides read TGTGCCAGCAGCTTGACAGGGTGGATCGACGAGCAGTACTTC.

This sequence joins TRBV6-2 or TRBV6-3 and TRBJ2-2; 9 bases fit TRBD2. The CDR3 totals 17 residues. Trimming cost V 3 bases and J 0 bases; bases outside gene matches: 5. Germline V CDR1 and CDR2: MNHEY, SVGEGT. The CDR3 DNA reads TGTGCCAGCAGTTATGAAGCGGGGGGCCCGAACACCGGGGAGCTGTTTTTT. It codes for CASSYEAGGPNTGELFF.

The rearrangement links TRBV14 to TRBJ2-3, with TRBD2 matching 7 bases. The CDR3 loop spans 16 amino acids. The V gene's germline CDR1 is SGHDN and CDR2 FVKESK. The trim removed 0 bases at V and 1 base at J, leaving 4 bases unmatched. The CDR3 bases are TGTGCCAGCAGCCAAGATAGACTAGCCCGCACAGATACGCAGTATTTT. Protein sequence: CASSQDRLARTDTQYF.

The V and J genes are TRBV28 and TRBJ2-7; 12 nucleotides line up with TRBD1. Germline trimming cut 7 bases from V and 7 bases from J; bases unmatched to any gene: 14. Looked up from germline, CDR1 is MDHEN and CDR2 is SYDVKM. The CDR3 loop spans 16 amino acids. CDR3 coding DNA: TGTGCCAGCACCTTTCTAAAGGGACAGGGGGCGGGTGAGCAGTACTTC. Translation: CASTFLKGQGAGEQYF.

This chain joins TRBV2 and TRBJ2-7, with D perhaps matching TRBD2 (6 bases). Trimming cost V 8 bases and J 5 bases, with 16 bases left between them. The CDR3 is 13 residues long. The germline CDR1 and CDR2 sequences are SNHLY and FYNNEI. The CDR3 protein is CASWEWGENEQYF. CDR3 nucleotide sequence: TGTGCCAGCTGGGAGTGGGGGGAGAACGAGCAGTACTTC.

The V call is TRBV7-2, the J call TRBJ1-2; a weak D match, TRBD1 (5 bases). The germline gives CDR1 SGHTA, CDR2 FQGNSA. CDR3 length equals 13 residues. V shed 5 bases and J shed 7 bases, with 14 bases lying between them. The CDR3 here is CASSTDSKGGYTF. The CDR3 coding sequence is TGTGCCAGCAGCACCGACAGTAAGGGTGGCTACACCTTC.

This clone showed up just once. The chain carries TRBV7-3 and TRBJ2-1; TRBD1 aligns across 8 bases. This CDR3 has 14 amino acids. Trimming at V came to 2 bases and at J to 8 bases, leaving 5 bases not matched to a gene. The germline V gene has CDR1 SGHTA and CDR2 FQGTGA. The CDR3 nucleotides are TGTGCCAGCAGCTTACAGGGGGACAGGTATGAGCAGTTCTTC. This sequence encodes CASSLQGDRYEQFF.

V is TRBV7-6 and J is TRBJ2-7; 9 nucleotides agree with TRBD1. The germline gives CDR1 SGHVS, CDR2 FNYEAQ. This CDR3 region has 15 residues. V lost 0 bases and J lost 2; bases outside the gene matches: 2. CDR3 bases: TGTGCCAGCAGCTTAGCTGGACAGGGGACCTACGAGCAGTACTTC. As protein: CASSLAGQGTYEQYF.

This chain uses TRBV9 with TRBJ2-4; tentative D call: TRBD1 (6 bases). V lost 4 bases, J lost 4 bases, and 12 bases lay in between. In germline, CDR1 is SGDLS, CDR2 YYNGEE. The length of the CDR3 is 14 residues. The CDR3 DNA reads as TGTGCCAGCAGCACAGGGTTGGCGAAAAACATTCAGTACTTC. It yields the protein CASSTGLAKNIQYF. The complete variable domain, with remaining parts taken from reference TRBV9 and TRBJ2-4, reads DSGVTQTPKHLITATGQRVTLRCSPRSGDLSVYWYQQSLDQGLQFLIQYYNGEERAKGNILERFSAQQFPDLHSELNLSSLELGDSALYFCASSTGLAKNIQYFGAGTRLSVL.

CDR3 region: CASSQTRGRNEKLFF. The CDR3 DNA follows: TGTGCCAGCAGCCAGACCAGGGGGCGAAATGAAAAACTGTTTTTT. This chain connects TRBV3-1 (or the pseudogene TRBV3-2) to TRBJ1-4, with 8 bases lining up with TRBD1. J gave up 5 bases and V 3 bases, and 5 bases lay outside the gene matches. The CDR3 loop spans 15 amino acids. Germline CDR1 reads LGHDT; CDR2 reads YNNKEL (reference sequence).

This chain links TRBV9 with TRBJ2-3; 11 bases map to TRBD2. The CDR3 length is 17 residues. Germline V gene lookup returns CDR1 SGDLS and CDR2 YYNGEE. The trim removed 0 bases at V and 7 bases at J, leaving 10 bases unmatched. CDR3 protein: CASSVATSGGRGNTQYF. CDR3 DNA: TGTGCCAGCAGCGTAGCTACTAGCGGGGGACGAGGGAATACGCAGTATTTT.

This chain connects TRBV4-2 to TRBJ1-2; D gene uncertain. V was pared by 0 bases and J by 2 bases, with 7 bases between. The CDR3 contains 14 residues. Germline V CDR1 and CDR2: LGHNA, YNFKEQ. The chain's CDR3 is CASSQDQLNYGYTF. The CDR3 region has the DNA TGTGCCAGCAGCCAAGATCAGTTAAACTATGGCTACACCTTC.

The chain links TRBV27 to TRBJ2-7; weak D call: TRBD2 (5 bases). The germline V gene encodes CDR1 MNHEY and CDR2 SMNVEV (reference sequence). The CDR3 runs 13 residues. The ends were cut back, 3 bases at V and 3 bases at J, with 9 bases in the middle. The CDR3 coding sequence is TGTGCCAGCAGTTTCATGGCGGGCTACGAGCAGTACTTC. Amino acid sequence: CASSFMAGYEQYF.

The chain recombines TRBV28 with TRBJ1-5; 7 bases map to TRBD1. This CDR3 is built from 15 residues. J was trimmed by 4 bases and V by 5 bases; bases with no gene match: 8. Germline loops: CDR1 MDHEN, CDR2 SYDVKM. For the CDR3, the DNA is TGTGCCAGCAGTACGACGACAGGGATTAATCAGCCCCAGCATTTT. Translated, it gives CASSTTTGINQPQHF.

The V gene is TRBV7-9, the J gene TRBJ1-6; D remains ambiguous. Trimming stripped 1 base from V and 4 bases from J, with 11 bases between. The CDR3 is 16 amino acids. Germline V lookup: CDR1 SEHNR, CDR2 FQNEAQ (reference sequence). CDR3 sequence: CASSLVGRKYNSPLHF. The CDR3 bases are TGTGCCAGCAGCTTAGTTGGCAGGAAGTATAATTCACCCCTCCACTTT. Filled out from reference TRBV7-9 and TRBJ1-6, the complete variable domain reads DTGVSQNPRHKITKRGQNVTFRCDPISEHNRLYWYRQTLGQGPEFLTYFQNEAQLEKSRLLSDRFSAERPKGSFSTLEIQRTEQGDSAMYLCASSLVGRKYNSPLHFGNGTRLTVT.

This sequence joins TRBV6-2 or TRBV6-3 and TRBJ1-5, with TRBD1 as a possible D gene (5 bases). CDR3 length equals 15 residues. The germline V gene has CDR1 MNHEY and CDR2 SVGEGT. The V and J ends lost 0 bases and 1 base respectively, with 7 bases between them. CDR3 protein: CASSYSRGSNQPQHF. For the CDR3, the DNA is TGTGCCAGCAGTTACTCGCGGGGGAGCAATCAGCCCCAGCATTTT.

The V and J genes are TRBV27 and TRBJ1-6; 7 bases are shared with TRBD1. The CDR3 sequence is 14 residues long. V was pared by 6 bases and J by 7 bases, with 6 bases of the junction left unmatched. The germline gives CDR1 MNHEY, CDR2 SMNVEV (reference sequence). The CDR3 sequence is CASRNGQANSPLHF. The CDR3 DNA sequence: TGTGCCAGCAGAAATGGACAGGCAAATTCACCCCTCCACTTT.

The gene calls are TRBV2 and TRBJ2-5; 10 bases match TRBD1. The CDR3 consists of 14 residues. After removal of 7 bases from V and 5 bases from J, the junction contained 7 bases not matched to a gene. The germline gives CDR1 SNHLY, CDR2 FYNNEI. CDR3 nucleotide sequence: TGTGCCAGCACGGGACAGGGGATGGGGGAGACCCAGTACTTC. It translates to CASTGQGMGETQYF. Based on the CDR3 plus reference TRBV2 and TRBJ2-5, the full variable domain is EPEVTQTPSHQVTQMGQEVILRCVPISNHLYFYWYRQILGQKVEFLVSFYNNEISEKSEIFDDQFSVERPDGSNFTLKIRSTKLEDSAMYFCASTGQGMGETQYFGPGTRLLVL.

The DNA for the CDR3 is TGTGCCAGCAGTCCCCCGGGACAGGGGTCAGATACGCAGTATTTT. Amino acids: CASSPPGQGSDTQYF. The gene calls are TRBV28 and TRBJ2-3, with 10 nucleotides matching TRBD1. Per the germline V gene, CDR1 is MDHEN and CDR2 is SYDVKM. The length of the CDR3 is 15 residues. J lost 4 bases, V lost 5 bases, and 6 bases had no gene match.

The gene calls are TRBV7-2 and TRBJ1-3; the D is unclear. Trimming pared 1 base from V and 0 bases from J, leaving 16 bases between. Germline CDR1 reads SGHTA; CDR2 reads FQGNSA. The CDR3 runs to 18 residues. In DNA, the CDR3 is TGTGCCAGCAGCTTAGATGGGCGGGCATTCCTCTCTGGAAACACCATATATTTT. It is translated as CASSLDGRAFLSGNTIYF. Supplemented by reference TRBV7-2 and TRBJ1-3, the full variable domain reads GAGVSQSPSNKVTEKGKDVELRCDPISGHTALYWYRQSLGQGLEFLIYFQGNSAPDKSGLPSDRFSAERTGGSVSTLTIQRTQQEDSAVYLCASSLDGRAFLSGNTIYFGEGSWLTVV.

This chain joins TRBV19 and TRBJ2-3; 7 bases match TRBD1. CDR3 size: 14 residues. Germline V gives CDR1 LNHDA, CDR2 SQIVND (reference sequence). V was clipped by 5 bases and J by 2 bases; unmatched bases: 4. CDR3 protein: CASSVTGNTDTQYF. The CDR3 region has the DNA TGTGCCAGTAGTGTGACAGGGAACACAGATACGCAGTATTTT. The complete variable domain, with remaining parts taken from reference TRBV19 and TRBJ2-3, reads DGGITQSPKYLFRKEGQNVTLSCEQNLNHDAMYWYRQDPGQGLRLIYYSQIVNDFQKGDIAEGYSVSREKKESFPLTVTSAQKNPTAFYLCASSVTGNTDTQYFGPGTRLTVL.

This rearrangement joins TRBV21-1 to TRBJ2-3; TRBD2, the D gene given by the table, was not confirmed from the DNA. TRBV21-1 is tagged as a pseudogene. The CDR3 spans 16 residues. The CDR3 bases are TGTGCCAGCAGCTACCGAGGTAGCGGGGGTCTGGATACGCAGTATTTT. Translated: CASSYRGSGGLDTQYF.

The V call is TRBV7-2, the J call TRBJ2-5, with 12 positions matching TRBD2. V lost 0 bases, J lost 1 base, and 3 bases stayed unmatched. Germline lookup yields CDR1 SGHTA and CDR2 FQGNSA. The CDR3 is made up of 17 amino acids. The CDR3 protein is CASSLAGLAGIQETQYF. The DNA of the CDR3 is TGTGCCAGCAGCTTAGCAGGACTAGCGGGGATCCAAGAGACCCAGTACTTC.

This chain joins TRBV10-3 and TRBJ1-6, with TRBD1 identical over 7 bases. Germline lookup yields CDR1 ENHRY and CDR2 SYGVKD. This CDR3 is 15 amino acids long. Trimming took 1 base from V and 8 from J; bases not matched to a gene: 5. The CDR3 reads CAISELSRGHSPLHF. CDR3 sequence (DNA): TGTGCCATCAGTGAGTTGTCAAGGGGGCATTCACCCCTCCACTTT.

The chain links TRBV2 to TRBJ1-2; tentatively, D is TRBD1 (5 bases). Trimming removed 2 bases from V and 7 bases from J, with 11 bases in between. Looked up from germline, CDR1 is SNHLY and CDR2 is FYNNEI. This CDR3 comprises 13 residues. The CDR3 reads CASSEQGMGGYTF. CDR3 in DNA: TGTGCCAGCAGTGAACAGGGAATGGGTGGCTACACCTTC.